The 3 T cell receptor beta chains in this list originate from one sample, sequenced in a study of brain T cells in children with intractable seizures. Repertoires were generated with immunoSEQ multiplex PCR, while TCRdb's copy carries only in-frame clones and drops some. The table has tens of thousands of clones, approximately 95% seen once. Sequences were derived from peripheral blood, sampled at surgery. Source of these receptors: a boy younger than two with focal cortical dysplasia and intractable seizures.

The chain links TRBV7-9 to TRBJ1-1, with 7 positions matching TRBD1. The CDR3 is 16 residues long. Germline values: CDR1 SEHNR, CDR2 FQNEAQ (reference sequence). The V gene end was trimmed by 1 base and the J gene end by 1 base; junction bases not matched to a gene: 6. CDR3 bases: TGTGCCAGCAGCTTAGGTGGCAGGGGGGCGAACACTGAAGCTTTCTTT. It yields the protein CASSLGGRGANTEAFF.

The rearrangement uses TRBV18 and TRBJ2-2, with D possibly TRBD1 on 5 matching bases. The CDR3 is 15 amino acids. Germline lookup yields CDR1 KGHSH and CDR2 LQKENI. The V gene lost 6 bases and the J gene lost 1 base, with 12 bases spanning the gap. CDR3 coding DNA: TGTGCCAGCTCTTCTAATCAGGGGAACACCGGGGAGCTGTTTTTT. Protein: CASSSNQGNTGELFF.

The chain recombines TRBV5-1 with TRBJ1-5; D is perhaps TRBD1 (5 bases). The CDR3 has 16 residues. The germline CDR1 and CDR2 sequences are SGHRS and YFSETQ. V was shortened by 1 base and J by 1 base, with 12 bases between the two germline ends. The CDR3 DNA reads as TGCGCCAGCAGCTTGTATCACCCAGGGAGCAATCAGCCCCAGCATTTT. Protein sequence: CASSLYHPGSNQPQHF.